Shown below are 21 T cell receptor beta chains from a single sample sequenced in a study of early T cells in non-severe SARS-CoV-2 infection (dated by TCRdb to the early 2020s). Libraries were built with 5' RACE. The sample was run on a NextSeq 500. TCRdb reprocessed the public reads (quality trimming at Q25 with fastp, clone calling with MiXCR) and kept in-frame beta chains. All rows with the same CDR3 protein become a single entry with the most common DNA and genes. In all, the sample holds 60,000 to 70,000 distinct CDR3 sequences, and approximately 5.9% of those were seen once. The top ten constitute about 3% of the sample. The source was whole blood, collected at baseline. These receptors all stem from an adult who was a healthcare worker with PCR-confirmed SARS-CoV-2 infection or an uninfected control (not recorded which).

This clonotype was detected many times. The DNA of the CDR3 is TGCAGTGCTCTCCGGGGGCCAACTAATGAAAAACTGTTTTTT. This codes for CSALRGPTNEKLFF. The rearrangement links TRBV20-1 to TRBJ1-4; tentative D call: TRBD1 (6 bases). The CDR3 has 14 amino acids. Trimming removed 5 bases from V and 0 bases from J, with 10 bases in between. Germline V lookup: CDR1 DFQATT, CDR2 SNEGSKA (reference sequence).

This clonotype was recorded at least ten times. The V call is TRBV19, the J call TRBJ2-7; 11 bases are a match to TRBD1. This CDR3 has 15 amino acids. The trim removed 5 bases at V and 3 bases at J, leaving 6 bases unmatched. Germline loops: CDR1 LNHDA, CDR2 SQIVND (reference sequence). The CDR3 nucleotides read TGTGCCAGTAGTCTCGGGACAGGGGGAATCTACGAGCAGTACTTC. The encoded protein is CASSLGTGGIYEQYF.

For this clonotype: This clone may be a read error of a much larger clone one base away. The chain combines TRBV11-2 with TRBJ2-1, with D unresolved. The V gene's germline CDR1 is SGHAT and CDR2 FQNNGV. The ends were cut back, 3 bases at V and 7 bases at J, with 10 bases in the middle. The length of the CDR3 is 13 residues. The CDR3 reads CASSFDNWNEQFF. In DNA, the CDR3 is TGTGCCAGCAGCTTCGACAATTGGAATGAGCAGTTCTTC.

The sample holds a few counts of this clonotype. The V and J genes are TRBV10-3 and TRBJ2-7; 7 positions agree with TRBD1. CDR3 length: 17 amino acids. With V trimmed by 0 bases and J by 1 base, 9 bases remained unmatched. CDR1 is ENHRY, CDR2 SYGVKD, per germline. The CDR3 is CAISESTLDRASYEQYF. CDR3 sequence (DNA): TGTGCCATCAGTGAGTCGACTCTAGACAGGGCTTCCTACGAGCAGTACTTC.

This clonotype was observed a few times. The rearrangement links TRBV6-2 or TRBV6-3 to TRBJ2-3, with unresolved D. V lost 5 bases to trimming and J lost 3 bases, with 3 bases between them. The CDR3 contains 11 residues. The germline gives CDR1 MNHEY, CDR2 SVGEGT. Here the CDR3 DNA reads TGTGCCAGCAGTCAAACAGATACGCAGTATTTT. Residues: CASSQTDTQYF.

This clonotype has ten or more counts. This chain uses TRBV12-3 or TRBV12-4 with TRBJ2-7; a weak D match, TRBD1 (6 bases). This CDR3 is built from 13 residues. Deletions cut 2 bases from V and 3 bases from J, with 8 bases between. CDR3 residues: CASSLIRGYEQYF. CDR3 nucleotides: TGTGCCAGCAGTTTAATCAGGGGCTACGAGCAGTACTTC.

This clonotype was found many times. This chain joins TRBV4-2 and TRBJ2-3; possibly TRBD1 or TRBD2 for D (5 bases each). Germline CDR1 reads LGHNA; CDR2 reads YNFKEQ. V shed 4 bases and J shed 2 bases, with 16 bases lying between them. The CDR3 is made up of 16 amino acids. CDR3 residues: CASSLGTADHTDTQYF. In DNA form, the CDR3 reads TGTGCCAGCAGCCTCGGGACCGCCGATCACACAGATACGCAGTATTTT.

This clonotype was detected only once. A much larger clone differs from this one at a single base, so this may be a read error. This likely comes from a read error, as the CDR3 has no conserved phenylalanine or tryptophan at its end. The V call is TRBV24-1, the J call TRBJ1-2; D is possibly TRBD1 (6 bases). CDR1 KGHDR and CDR2 SFDVKD come from the germline V gene. This CDR3 contains 14 residues. V shed 1 base and J shed 4 bases, with 9 bases lying between them. CDR3 loop: CATSDLGQSYGYTS. The CDR3 bases are TGTGCCACCAGTGATTTAGGACAGTCCTATGGCTACACCTCC.

This clonotype has a count of ten or more. V usage is TRBV20-1 and J usage is TRBJ2-5, with 9 bases matching TRBD2. Germline trimming cut 4 bases from V and 5 bases from J; bases unmatched to any gene: 5. The CDR3 covers 13 residues. Germline V gene sequence: CDR1 DFQATT, CDR2 SNEGSKA (reference sequence). CDR3 residues: CSATGLAWETQYF. The CDR3 DNA reads TGCAGTGCTACCGGACTAGCGTGGGAGACCCAGTACTTC.

V is TRBV11-1 and J is TRBJ1-1; TRBD1 is a possible D gene (6 bases). Germline V lookup: CDR1 SGHAT, CDR2 FQDESV (reference sequence). V gave up 5 bases and J gave up 5 bases, with 12 bases separating them. The CDR3 runs to 13 residues. The CDR3 protein is CASSPYRETEAFF. The CDR3 DNA reads as TGTGCCAGCAGCCCGTACAGGGAAACTGAAGCTTTCTTT.

This chain joins TRBV4-1 and TRBJ2-1; 11 bases align to TRBD2. Germline V CDR1 and CDR2: MGHRA, YSYEKL. The CDR3 sequence is 16 residues long. The V gene end was trimmed by 2 bases and the J gene end by 4 bases; junction bases not matched to a gene: 4. The CDR3 coding sequence is TGCGCCAGCAGCCAACCAGGGACTAGCGGTTACAATGAGCAGTTCTTC. It is translated as CASSQPGTSGYNEQFF.

In this sample, this clonotype turned up many times. V usage is TRBV20-1 and J usage is TRBJ2-1, with 9 bases matching TRBD2. The germline gives CDR1 DFQATT, CDR2 SNEGSKA (reference sequence). V gave up 5 bases and J gave up 0 bases; unmatched junction bases: 5. The CDR3 is made up of 15 amino acids. The CDR3 bases are TGCAGTGCTTTTAGCGGGAGTGGCTCCTACAATGAGCAGTTCTTC. It translates to CSAFSGSGSYNEQFF.

V gene TRBV6-2 or TRBV6-3 combines with J gene TRBJ2-7; D is undetermined. The CDR3 is 13 residues long. Per the germline V gene, CDR1 is MNHEY and CDR2 is SVGEGT. Deletions cut 0 bases from V and 5 bases from J, with 8 bases between. The CDR3 DNA is TGTGCCAGCAGTTACTCGTGGTCTCACGAGCAGTACTTC. Protein product: CASSYSWSHEQYF.

This clonotype was observed many times. The gene calls are TRBV5-1 and TRBJ2-3; D perhaps matches TRBD1 (6 bases). The V gene's germline CDR1 is SGHRS and CDR2 YFSETQ. This CDR3 is 15 amino acids long. Trimming cost V 4 bases and J 2 bases, with 14 bases left between them. The CDR3 loop reads CASSPAGADTDTQYF. The DNA of the CDR3 is TGCGCCAGCAGCCCCGCAGGGGCCGACACAGATACGCAGTATTTT.

The sample holds many counts of this clonotype. The chain couples TRBV11-2 to TRBJ2-3; D is unresolved. Germline CDR1 and CDR2: SGHAT and FQNNGV. The CDR3 has 13 amino acids. Trimming took 5 bases from V and 0 from J, leaving 6 bases between them. CDR3 DNA: TGTGCCAGCAGCCCTGCTAGCACAGATACGCAGTATTTT. It translates to CASSPASTDTQYF. The complete variable domain, with remaining parts taken from reference TRBV11-2 and TRBJ2-3, reads EAGVAQSPRYKIIEKRQSVAFWCNPISGHATLYWYQQILGQGPKLLIQFQNNGVVDDSQLPKDRFSAERLKGVDSTLKIQPAKLEDSAVYLCASSPASTDTQYFGPGTRLTVL.

This chain joins TRBV7-9 and TRBJ2-7; 11 bases align to TRBD1. V shed 4 bases and J 11 bases; nucleotides not matched to a gene: 4. This CDR3 contains 12 residues. Germline V gene data show CDR1 as SEHNR and CDR2 as FQNEAQ (reference sequence). CDR3 bases: TGTGCCAGCAGCTCGGGACAGGGGGGAAAGTACTTC. Translated, it gives CASSSGQGGKYF.

This clonotype was seen only a few times. This chain links TRBV7-2 with TRBJ2-5, with 7 nucleotides matching TRBD1. Germline trimming cut 6 bases from V and 0 bases from J; bases unmatched to any gene: 7. CDR1 is SGHTA and CDR2 is FQGNSA in the germline V gene. The CDR3 loop spans 15 amino acids. CDR3 DNA sequence: TGTGCCAGCAGACACCTGGGACAGCACCAAGAGACCCAGTACTTC. Translated, it gives CASRHLGQHQETQYF. The complete variable domain, with remaining parts taken from reference TRBV7-2 and TRBJ2-5, reads GAGVSQSPSNKVTEKGKDVELRCDPISGHTALYWYRQSLGQGLEFLIYFQGNSAPDKSGLPSDRFSAERTGGSVSTLTIQRTQQEDSAVYLCASRHLGQHQETQYFGPGTRLLVL.

For the CDR3, the DNA is TGTGCCAGTCACCTGGCGGGGGCTTACAATGAGCAGTTCTTC. This encodes CASHLAGAYNEQFF. The chain uses TRBV6-2 or TRBV6-3 and TRBJ2-1; possible D gene TRBD2, 7 bases. CDR3 length equals 14 residues. Trimming took 9 bases from V and 4 from J, leaving 16 bases between them. The germline gives CDR1 MNHEY, CDR2 SVGEGT.

There are many counts of this clonotype. The chain has TRBV6-5 and TRBJ2-7; tentatively, D is TRBD1 (6 bases). Germline CDR1 reads MNHEY; CDR2 reads SVGAGI. CDR3 size: 16 residues. V was trimmed by 0 bases and J by 1 base, leaving 13 bases between them. In DNA form, the CDR3 reads TGTGCCAGCAGTTACTCGTTCCCAGGGGATTCCTACGAGCAGTACTTC. This translates into CASSYSFPGDSYEQYF.

This clonotype appeared many times. This chain uses TRBV7-8 with TRBJ1-4, with 9 bases fitting TRBD1. Per the germline V gene, CDR1 is SGHVS and CDR2 is FQNEAQ. With 5 bases clipped from V and 8 bases from J, the junction kept 6 bases outside the gene matches. This CDR3 region has 14 residues. CDR3 bases: TGTGCCAGCAGCCAAACAGGGGGCAACGAAAAACTGTTTTTT. Amino acid sequence: CASSQTGGNEKLFF.

This clonotype has a handful of counts. The rearrangement links TRBV10-1 to TRBJ2-2; D call uncertain. The CDR3 sequence is 13 residues long. Germline V lookup: CDR1 WNHNN, CDR2 SYGVQD (reference sequence). V was shortened by 3 bases and J by 7 bases, with 9 bases between the two germline ends. The CDR3 DNA reads TGCGCCAGCAGTGAAAGGGCGGACGGGGAGCTGTTTTTT. It codes for CASSERADGELFF.